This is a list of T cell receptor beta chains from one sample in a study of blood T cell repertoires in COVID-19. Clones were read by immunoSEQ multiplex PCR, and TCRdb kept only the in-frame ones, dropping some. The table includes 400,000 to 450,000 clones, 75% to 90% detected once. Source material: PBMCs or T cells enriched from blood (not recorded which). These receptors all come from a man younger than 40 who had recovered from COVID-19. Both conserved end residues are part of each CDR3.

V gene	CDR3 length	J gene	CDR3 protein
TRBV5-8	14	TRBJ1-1	CASSPTGLGTEAFF
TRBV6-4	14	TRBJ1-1	CASSASTGGGQAFF
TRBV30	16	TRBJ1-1	CAWNKRAGTANTEAFF
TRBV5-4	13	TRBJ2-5	CASSLLAVETQYF
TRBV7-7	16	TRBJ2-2	CASSSTSSMDPGELFF
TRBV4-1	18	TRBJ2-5	CASSQDTVGGGDWETQYF
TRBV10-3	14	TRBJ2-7	CAISAGTGAYEQYF
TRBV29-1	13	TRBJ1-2	CSVGTGGDYGYTF
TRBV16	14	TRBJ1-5	CASSQSRGAQPQHF
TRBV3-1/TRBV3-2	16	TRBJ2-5	CASSPPPTGNGETQYF
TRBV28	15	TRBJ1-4	CASSYSGTEGKKLFF
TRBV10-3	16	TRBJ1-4	CAISDVVGGTKEKLFF
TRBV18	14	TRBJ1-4	CASSPTGTNEKLFF
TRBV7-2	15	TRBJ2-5	CASSFSPDRAETQYF
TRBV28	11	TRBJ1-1	CASSFGVQAFF
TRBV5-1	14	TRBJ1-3	CASSPGSSGNTIYF
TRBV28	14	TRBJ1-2	CASSPGTADYGYTF
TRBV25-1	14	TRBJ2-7	CASSDRGHFYEQYF
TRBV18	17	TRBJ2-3	CASSPLASGSIADTQYF
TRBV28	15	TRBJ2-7	CASSLRAESSYEQYF
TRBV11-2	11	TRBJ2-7	CASSFTYEQYF
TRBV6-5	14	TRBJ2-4	CASSYSGRGNIQYF
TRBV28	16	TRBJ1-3	CATIGGSSGFGNTIYF
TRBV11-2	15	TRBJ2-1	CASSSLAGGLNEQFF
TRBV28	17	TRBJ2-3	CASSFRENRVMADTQYF
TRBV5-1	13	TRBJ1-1	CASSLDMNTEAFF
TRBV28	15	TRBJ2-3	CASSHGAGVGDTQYF
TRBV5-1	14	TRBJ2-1	CASRSGQGRNEQFF
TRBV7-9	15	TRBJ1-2	CASSLAVTGDYGYTF
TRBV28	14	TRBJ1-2	CASTEDSRYYGYTF
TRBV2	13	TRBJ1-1	CASLGEANTEAFF
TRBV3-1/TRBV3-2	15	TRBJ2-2	CASSLRGSDTGELFF
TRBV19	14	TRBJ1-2	CASRGQARNYGYTF
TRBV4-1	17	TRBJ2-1	CASSQDSSGISYNEQFF
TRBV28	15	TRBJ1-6	CASSSQALYNSPLHF
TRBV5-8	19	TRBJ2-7	CASSGGYLTPGLAGVEQYF
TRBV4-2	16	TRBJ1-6	CASSQEPDRVNSPLHF
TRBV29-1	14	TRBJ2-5	CSVYTGTVGETQYF
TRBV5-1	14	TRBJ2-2	CASAGTTNTGELFF
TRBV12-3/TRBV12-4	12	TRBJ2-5	CASSLFRETQYF
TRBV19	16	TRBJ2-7	CASSPRGREARYEQYF
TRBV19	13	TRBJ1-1	CASSSGPGTEAFF
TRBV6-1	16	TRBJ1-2	CASSGPGTGGANGYTF
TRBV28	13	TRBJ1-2	CASSLGGPNGYTF
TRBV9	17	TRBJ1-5	CASSPSTGQGGDQPQHF
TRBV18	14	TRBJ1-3	CASSPDSPGNTIYF